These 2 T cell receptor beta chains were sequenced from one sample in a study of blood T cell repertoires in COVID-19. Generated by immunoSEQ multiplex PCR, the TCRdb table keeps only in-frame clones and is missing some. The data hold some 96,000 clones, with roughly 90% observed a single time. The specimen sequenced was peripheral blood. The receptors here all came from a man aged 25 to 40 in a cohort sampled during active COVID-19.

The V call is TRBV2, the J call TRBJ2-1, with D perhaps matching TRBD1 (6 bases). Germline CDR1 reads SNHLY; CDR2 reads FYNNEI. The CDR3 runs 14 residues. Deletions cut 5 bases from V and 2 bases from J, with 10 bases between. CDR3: CASSLWTAYNEQFF. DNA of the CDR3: TGTGCCAGCAGTTTGTGGACAGCCTACAATGAGCAGTTCTTC.

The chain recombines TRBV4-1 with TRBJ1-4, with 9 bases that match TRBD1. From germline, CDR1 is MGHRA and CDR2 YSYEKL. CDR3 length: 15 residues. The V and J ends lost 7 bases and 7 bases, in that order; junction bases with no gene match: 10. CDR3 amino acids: CASTGRTGEAEKLFF. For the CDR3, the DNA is TGCGCCAGCACAGGACGGACAGGGGAGGCTGAAAAACTGTTTTTT.